The sample holds many counts of the clone carrying this T cell receptor (beta chain). Time point in this sample: sample taken at primary tumor resection. The sequenced material consisted of unsorted whole RNA from tumor, nontumor lung or frozen PBMC. One entry per CDR3 protein, called by TCRdb with MiXCR from the 5' RACE reads. The sample consists of about 22,000 distinct CDR3 sequences, over 5.5% of them appearing once. These data are taken from a study of spatial heterogeneity in lung cancer. In germline, CDR1 is MGHDK, CDR2 SYGVNS. This CDR3 is 14 amino acids long. V was cut by 0 bases and J by 9 bases, with 9 bases left in between.

This TCR came from a male donor with early-stage non-small cell lung cancer. The chain joins TRBV25-1 to TRBJ1-6; D remains ambiguous. This specimen was PBMCs, taken at surgery. The CDR3 DNA reads as TGTGCCAGCAGTGAATATACCCGGGGTTCACCCCTCCACTTT. This gives the protein CASSEYTRGSPLHF.